A single TCR beta chain is shown here with its context. Its target is unknown. Clones were read by immunoSEQ multiplex PCR, and TCRdb kept only the in-frame ones, dropping some. The data show 20,000 to 25,000 clones, almost 85% seen once. CDR1 and CDR2 (germline): MNHEY, SMNVEV (reference sequence). The CDR3 sequence is 14 residues long. Trimming cost V 6 bases and J 5 bases; bases outside gene matches: 6. The data are from a study of CD4+ T cells in melanoma. Notes on the study in general: A reported correlation linked neoantigen-specific CD4+ T cells to CD8+, macrophage and B cell function. In melanoma, neoantigen-specific CD4+ T cells reportedly differed in differentiation state.

Material for sequencing was cells from a culture (not recorded whether cultured in vitro). The rearrangement uses TRBV27 and TRBJ2-3, with 9 positions matching TRBD1. This receptor was taken from a human donor with melanoma. CDR3 bases: TGTGCCAGCAGGCTACAGGGGGCGGGAGATACGCAGTATTTT. It specifies CASRLQGAGDTQYF.